This T cell receptor (beta chain) was documented in a study of blood T cell repertoires in COVID-19. Across the study: The study drew acute and convalescent COVID-19 samples from the United States, Italy and Spain. Sources were T cells, B-cell-depleted T cells, or PBMCs; the material itself was cDNA or gDNA.

The Seattle patients joined while their infection was active and were tracked longitudinally afterward. Per the original data handling: How many nucleated cells were present was estimated from reference gene primer amplification. Sequencing used immunoSEQ multiplex PCR; TCRdb keeps in-frame clones, though not all of them. For V, J and clone size, that table is used; D and trimming come from the DNA. The sample holds about 200,000 clones; about 93% are singletons and the top ten take 0.8% to 1%. Germline V gene sequence: CDR1 SGHAT, CDR2 FQNNGV. Trimming stripped 0 bases from V and 7 bases from J, with 13 bases between. The CDR3 has 16 amino acids.

This clonotype was obtained from a man aged 55 to 70 with COVID-19, enrolled during active disease. The specimen sequenced was peripheral blood. The genes are TRBV11-2 and TRBJ1-6, with a tentative D call TRBD1 (5 bases). The CDR3 sequence is CASSLDREGWNSPLHF. The CDR3, as DNA: TGTGCCAGCAGCTTAGATCGGGAGGGGTGGAATTCACCCCTCCACTTT.